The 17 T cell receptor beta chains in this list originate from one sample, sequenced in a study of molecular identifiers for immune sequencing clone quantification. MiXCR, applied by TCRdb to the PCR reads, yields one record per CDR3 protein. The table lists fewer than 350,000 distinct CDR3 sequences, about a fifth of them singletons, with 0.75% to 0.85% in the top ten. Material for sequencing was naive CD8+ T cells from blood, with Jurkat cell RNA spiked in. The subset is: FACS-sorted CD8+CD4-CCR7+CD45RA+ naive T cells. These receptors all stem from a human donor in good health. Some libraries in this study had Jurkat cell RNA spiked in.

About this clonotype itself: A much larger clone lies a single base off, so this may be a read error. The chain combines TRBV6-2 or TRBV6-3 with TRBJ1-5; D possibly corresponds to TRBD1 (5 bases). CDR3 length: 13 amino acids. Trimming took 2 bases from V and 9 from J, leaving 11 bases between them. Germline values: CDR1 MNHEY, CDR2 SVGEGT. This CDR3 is CASSYPWGRPQHF. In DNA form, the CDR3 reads TGTGCCAGCAGTTACCCTTGGGGACGGCCCCAGCATTTT.

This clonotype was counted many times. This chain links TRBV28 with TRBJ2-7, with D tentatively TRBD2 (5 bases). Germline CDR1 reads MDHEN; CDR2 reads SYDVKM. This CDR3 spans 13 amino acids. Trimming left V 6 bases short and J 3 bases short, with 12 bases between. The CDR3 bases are TGTGCCAGCAGCTGGGATGGAGGCTACGAGCAGTACTTC. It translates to CASSWDGGYEQYF.

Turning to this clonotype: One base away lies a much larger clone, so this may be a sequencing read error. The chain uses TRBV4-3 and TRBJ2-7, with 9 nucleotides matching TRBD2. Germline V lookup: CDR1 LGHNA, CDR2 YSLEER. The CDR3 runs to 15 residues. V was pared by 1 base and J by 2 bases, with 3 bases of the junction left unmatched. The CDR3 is CASSQGTSVPYEQYF. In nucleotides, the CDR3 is TGCGCCAGCAGCCAAGGGACTAGCGTCCCCTACGAGCAGTACTTC.

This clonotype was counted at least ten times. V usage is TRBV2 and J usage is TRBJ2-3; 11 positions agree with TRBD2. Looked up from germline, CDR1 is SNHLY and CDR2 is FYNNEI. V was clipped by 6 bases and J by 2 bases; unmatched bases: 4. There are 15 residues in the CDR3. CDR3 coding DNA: TGTGCCAGCAGACCGACTAGCGGGGTCACAGATACGCAGTATTTT. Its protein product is CASRPTSGVTDTQYF.

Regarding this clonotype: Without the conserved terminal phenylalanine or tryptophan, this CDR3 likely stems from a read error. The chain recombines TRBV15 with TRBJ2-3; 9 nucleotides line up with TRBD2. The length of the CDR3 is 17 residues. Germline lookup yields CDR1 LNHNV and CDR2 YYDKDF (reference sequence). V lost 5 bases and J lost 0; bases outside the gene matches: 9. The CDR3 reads CATSGWTSEASTDTQYC. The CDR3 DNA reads TGTGCCACCAGCGGATGGACTAGCGAAGCTAGCACAGATACGCAGTATTGT.

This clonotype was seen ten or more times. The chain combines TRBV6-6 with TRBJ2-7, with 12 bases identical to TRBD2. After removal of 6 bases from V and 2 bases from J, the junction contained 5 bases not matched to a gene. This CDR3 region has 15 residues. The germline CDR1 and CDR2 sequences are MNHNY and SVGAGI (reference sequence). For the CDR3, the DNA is TGTGCCAGCAGAGGTCGGACTAGCGGGACCTACGAGCAGTACTTC. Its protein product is CASRGRTSGTYEQYF.

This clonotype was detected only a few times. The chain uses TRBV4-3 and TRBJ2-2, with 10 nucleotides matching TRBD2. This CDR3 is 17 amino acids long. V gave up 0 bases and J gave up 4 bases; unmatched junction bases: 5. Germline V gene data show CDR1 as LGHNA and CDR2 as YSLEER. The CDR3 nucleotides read TGCGCCAGCAGCCAAGATCTAGCGGGAGTGAGCACCGGGGAGCTGTTTTTT. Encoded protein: CASSQDLAGVSTGELFF.

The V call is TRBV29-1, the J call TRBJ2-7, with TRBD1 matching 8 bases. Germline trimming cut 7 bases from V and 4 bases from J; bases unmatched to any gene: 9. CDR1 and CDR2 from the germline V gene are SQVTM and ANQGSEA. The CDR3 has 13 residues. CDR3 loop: CSALTGVGYEQYF. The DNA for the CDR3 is TGCAGCGCATTGACAGGGGTTGGGTACGAGCAGTACTTC.

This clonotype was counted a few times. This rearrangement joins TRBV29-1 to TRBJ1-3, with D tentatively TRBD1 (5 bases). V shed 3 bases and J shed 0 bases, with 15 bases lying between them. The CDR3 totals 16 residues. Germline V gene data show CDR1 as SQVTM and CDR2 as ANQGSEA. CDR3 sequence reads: CSVEGLPDSSGNTIYF. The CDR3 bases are TGCAGCGTTGAGGGGCTGCCAGATAGCTCTGGAAACACCATATATTTT. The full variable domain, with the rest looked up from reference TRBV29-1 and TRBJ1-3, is SAVISQKPSRDICQRGTSLTIQCQVDSQVTMMFWYRQQPGQSLTLIATANQGSEATYESGFVIDKFPISRPNLTFSTLTVSNMSPEDSSIYLCSVEGLPDSSGNTIYFGEGSWLTVV.

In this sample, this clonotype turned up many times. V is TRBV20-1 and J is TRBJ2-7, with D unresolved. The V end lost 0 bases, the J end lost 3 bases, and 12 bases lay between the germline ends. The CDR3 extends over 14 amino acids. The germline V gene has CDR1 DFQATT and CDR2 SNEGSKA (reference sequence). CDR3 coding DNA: TGCAGTGCTAGAGATAGCAGGCTGTTCTACGAGCAGTACTTC. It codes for CSARDSRLFYEQYF.

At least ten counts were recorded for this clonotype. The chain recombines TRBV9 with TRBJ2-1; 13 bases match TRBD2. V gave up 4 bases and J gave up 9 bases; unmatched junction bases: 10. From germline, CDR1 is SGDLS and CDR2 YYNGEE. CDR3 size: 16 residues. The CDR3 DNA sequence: TGTGCCAGCAGCCCCGGGACTAGCGGGGCACGAGGTGAGCAGTTCTTC. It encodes CASSPGTSGARGEQFF.

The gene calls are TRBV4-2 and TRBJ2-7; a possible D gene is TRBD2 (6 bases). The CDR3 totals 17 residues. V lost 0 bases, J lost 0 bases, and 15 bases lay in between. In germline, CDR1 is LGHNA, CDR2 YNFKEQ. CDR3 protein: CASSQEGGAGSSYEQYF. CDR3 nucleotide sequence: TGTGCCAGCAGCCAAGAGGGCGGGGCAGGTAGCTCCTACGAGCAGTACTTC.

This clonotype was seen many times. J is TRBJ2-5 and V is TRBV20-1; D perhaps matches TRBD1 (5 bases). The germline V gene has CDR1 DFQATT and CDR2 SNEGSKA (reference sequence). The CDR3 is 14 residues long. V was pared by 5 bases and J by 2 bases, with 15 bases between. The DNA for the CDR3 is TGCAGTGCTCTTCAGGGCGCAGGGCAAGAGACCCAGTACTTC. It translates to CSALQGAGQETQYF.

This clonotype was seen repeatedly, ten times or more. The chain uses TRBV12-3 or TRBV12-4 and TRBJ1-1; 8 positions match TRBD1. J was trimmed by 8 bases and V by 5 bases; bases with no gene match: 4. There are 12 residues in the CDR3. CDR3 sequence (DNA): TGTGCCAGCAGTATGGGACAGGTGGAAGCTTTCTTT. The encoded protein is CASSMGQVEAFF.

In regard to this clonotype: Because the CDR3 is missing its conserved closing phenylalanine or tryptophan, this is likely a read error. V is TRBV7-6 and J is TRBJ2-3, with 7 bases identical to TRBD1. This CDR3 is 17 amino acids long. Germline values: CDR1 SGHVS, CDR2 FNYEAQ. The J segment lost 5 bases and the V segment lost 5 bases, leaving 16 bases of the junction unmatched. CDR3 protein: CASSLGVERGLGDTQYL. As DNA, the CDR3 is TGTGCCAGCAGCCTGGGAGTGGAGAGGGGGCTTGGAGATACGCAGTATCTT.

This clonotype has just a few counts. CDR3 loop: CASSFSIYGGQFDEQFF. The CDR3 region has the DNA TGTGCCAGCAGTTTTTCCATTTACGGGGGGCAGTTCGATGAGCAGTTCTTC. This chain uses TRBV12-3 or TRBV12-4 with TRBJ2-1; the D gene is possibly TRBD2 (7 bases). Trimming shortened V by 3 bases and J by 8 bases, and 23 bases separated the two germline ends. This CDR3 contains 17 residues.

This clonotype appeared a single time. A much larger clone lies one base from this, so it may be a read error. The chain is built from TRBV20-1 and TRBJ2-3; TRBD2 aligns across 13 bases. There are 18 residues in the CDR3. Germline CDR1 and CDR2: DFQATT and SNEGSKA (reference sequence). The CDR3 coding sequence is TGCAGTGCTAGAGATCTGTCCGGGACTAGCGGGGTCACAGATGCGCAGTATTTT. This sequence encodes CSARDLSGTSGVTDAQYF.